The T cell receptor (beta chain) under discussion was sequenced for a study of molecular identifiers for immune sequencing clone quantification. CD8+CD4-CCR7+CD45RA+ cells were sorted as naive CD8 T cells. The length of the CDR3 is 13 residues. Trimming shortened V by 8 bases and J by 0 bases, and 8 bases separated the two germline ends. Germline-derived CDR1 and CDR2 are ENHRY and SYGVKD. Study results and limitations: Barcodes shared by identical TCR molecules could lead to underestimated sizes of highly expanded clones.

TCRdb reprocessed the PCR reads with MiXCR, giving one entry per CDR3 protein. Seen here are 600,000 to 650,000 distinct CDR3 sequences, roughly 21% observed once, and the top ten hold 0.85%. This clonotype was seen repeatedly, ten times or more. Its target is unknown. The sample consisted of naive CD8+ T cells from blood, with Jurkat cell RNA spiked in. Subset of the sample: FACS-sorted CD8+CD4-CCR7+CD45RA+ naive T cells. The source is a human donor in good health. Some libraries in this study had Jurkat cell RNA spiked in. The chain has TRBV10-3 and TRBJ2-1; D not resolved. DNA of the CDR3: TGTGCCATCTCGGTGACCTCCTACAATGAGCAGTTCTTC. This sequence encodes CAISVTSYNEQFF.